These 14 T cell receptor beta chains share one sample of origin, sequenced in a study of blood T cell repertoires in COVID-19. Only in-frame clones appear in the TCRdb table, and some are missing; sequencing was by immunoSEQ multiplex PCR. Of hundreds of thousands of clones in the sample, more than 80% are singletons; the top ten hold about 1%. Sequencing used PBMCs or T cells enriched from blood (not recorded which). The receptors derive from a man between 18 and 35 years old who had recovered from COVID-19.

CDR3 in DNA: TGTGCCAGCTCTTCAGCGTCGGGCTCCTACAATGAGCAGTTCTTC. Its translation is CASSSASGSYNEQFF. The chain employs TRBV18 and TRBJ2-1; D is undetermined. V dropped 6 bases and J dropped 0 bases, with 12 bases sitting between them. Germline CDR1 reads KGHSH; CDR2 reads LQKENI. The CDR3 contains 15 residues. The full variable domain, completed using reference TRBV18 and TRBJ2-1, is NAGVMQNPRHLVRRRGQEARLRCSPMKGHSHVYWYRQLPEEGLKFMVYLQKENIIDESGMPKERFSAEFPKEGPSILRIQQVVRGDSAAYFCASSSASGSYNEQFFGPGTRLTVL.

This chain connects TRBV9 to TRBJ2-1; 11 positions match TRBD2. From germline, CDR1 is SGDLS and CDR2 YYNGEE. This CDR3 has 18 residues. J lost 3 bases, V lost 0 bases, and 8 bases had no gene match. CDR3 residues: CASSVEGGLAAFYNEQFF. CDR3 in DNA: TGTGCCAGCAGCGTAGAAGGGGGACTAGCGGCTTTCTACAATGAGCAGTTCTTC. The variable domain in full, with the rest retrieved from reference TRBV9 and TRBJ2-1, is DSGVTQTPKHLITATGQRVTLRCSPRSGDLSVYWYQQSLDQGLQFLIQYYNGEERAKGNILERFSAQQFPDLHSELNLSSLELGDSALYFCASSVEGGLAAFYNEQFFGPGTRLTVL.

CDR3 amino acids: CASSYFRSGSPGELFF. The CDR3 DNA sequence: TGTGCCAGCAGTTACTTCAGGAGCGGGAGTCCCGGGGAGCTGTTTTTT. The chain couples TRBV6-5 to TRBJ2-2; 8 bases fit TRBD2. From germline, CDR1 is MNHEY and CDR2 SVGAGI. Trimming took 1 base from V and 6 from J; bases not matched to a gene: 7. CDR3 length equals 16 residues.

This CDR3 reads CASSQDSEQFF. The CDR3 region has the DNA TGTGCCAGCAGCCAGGACAGCGAGCAGTTCTTC. V and J are TRBV7-2 and TRBJ2-1; a possible D gene is TRBD1 (6 bases). The CDR3 covers 11 residues. The germline V gene encodes CDR1 SGHTA and CDR2 FQGNSA. The V and J ends lost 5 bases and 10 bases respectively, with 9 bases between them. The whole variable domain, remainder taken from reference TRBV7-2 and TRBJ2-1, is GAGVSQSPSNKVTEKGKDVELRCDPISGHTALYWYRQSLGQGLEFLIYFQGNSAPDKSGLPSDRFSAERTGGSVSTLTIQRTQQEDSAVYLCASSQDSEQFFGPGTRLTVL.

In its sample, this clone was seen a few times. This chain links TRBV7-9 with TRBJ1-3; D might be TRBD1 (6 bases). From germline, CDR1 is SEHNR and CDR2 FQNEAQ (reference sequence). This CDR3 comprises 15 residues. Trimming took 2 bases from V and 1 from J, leaving 9 bases between them. In nucleotides, the CDR3 is TGTGCCAGCAGCTTAAATCAGGGGTCTGGAAACACCATATATTTT. Residues: CASSLNQGSGNTIYF.

This chain uses TRBV11-2 with TRBJ2-7; D call uncertain. The CDR3 is 13 residues long. Germline loops: CDR1 SGHAT, CDR2 FQNNGV. Trimming took 5 bases from V and 2 from J, leaving 10 bases between them. The CDR3 spells CASSLGPPYEQYF. The CDR3 nucleotides are TGTGCCAGCAGCCTAGGGCCTCCCTACGAGCAGTACTTC.

V and J are TRBV5-4 and TRBJ2-1; no clear D gene. V gave up 4 bases and J gave up 0 bases, with 5 bases separating them. Germline V gives CDR1 SGHNT, CDR2 YYREEE (reference sequence). The CDR3 covers 13 residues. The CDR3 DNA follows: TGTGCCAGCAGCGAGAGCTCCTACAATGAGCAGTTCTTC. Translation gives CASSESSYNEQFF.

This clone has just one count. This chain links TRBV18 with TRBJ1-1; a possible D gene is TRBD1 (6 bases). The germline CDR1 and CDR2 sequences are KGHSH and LQKENI. CDR3 length: 16 residues. Trimming stripped 3 bases from V and 5 bases from J, with 19 bases between. CDR3 loop: CASSPIQTGSGTEAFF. The CDR3 DNA follows: TGTGCCAGCTCACCGATTCAGACAGGCTCGGGAACTGAAGCTTTCTTT.

This chain uses TRBV18 with TRBJ2-2, with D unresolved. CDR3 size: 16 residues. In germline, CDR1 is KGHSH, CDR2 LQKENI. V was cut by 3 bases and J by 2 bases, with 13 bases left in between. This CDR3 is CASSPSRLYNTGELFF. The CDR3 DNA is TGTGCCAGCTCACCCTCCAGGCTCTATAACACCGGGGAGCTGTTTTTT. Variable domain in full (rest from reference TRBV18 and TRBJ2-2): NAGVMQNPRHLVRRRGQEARLRCSPMKGHSHVYWYRQLPEEGLKFMVYLQKENIIDESGMPKERFSAEFPKEGPSILRIQQVVRGDSAAYFCASSPSRLYNTGELFFGEGSRLTVL.

The chain uses TRBV25-1 and TRBJ2-1; D gene ambiguous. CDR3 length: 13 residues. V lost 2 bases and J 5 bases, leaving 7 bases between the germline ends. Germline CDR1 reads MGHDK; CDR2 reads SYGVNS. CDR3 bases: TGTGCCAGCAGTGAAGCCGCGGACAATGAGCAGTTCTTC. The encoded protein is CASSEAADNEQFF.

This chain joins TRBV9 and TRBJ2-7; TRBD1 agrees at 7 bases. Trimming took 0 bases from V and 5 from J; bases not matched to a gene: 8. The CDR3 extends over 15 amino acids. In germline, CDR1 is SGDLS, CDR2 YYNGEE. For the CDR3, the DNA is TGTGCCAGCAGCGTAGGGAAGGGGGCAGGGAACGAGCAGTACTTC. Encoded protein: CASSVGKGAGNEQYF.

The V call is TRBV24-1, the J call TRBJ2-3, with D possibly being TRBD1 (5 bases). V dropped 3 bases and J dropped 5 bases, with 8 bases sitting between them. CDR1 is KGHDR, CDR2 SFDVKD, per germline. The CDR3 covers 13 residues. The CDR3, as DNA: TGTGCCACCAGTGATCCGACAGTAGATACGCAGTATTTT. Translation gives CATSDPTVDTQYF.

The chain is built from TRBV13 and TRBJ1-1; perhaps TRBD1 as D (5 bases). The ends were cut back, 5 bases at V and 0 bases at J, with 13 bases in the middle. The V gene's germline CDR1 is PRHDT and CDR2 FYEKMQ (reference sequence). The CDR3 sequence is 15 residues long. The CDR3 sequence is CASSALTALNTEAFF. The CDR3 nucleotides read TGTGCCAGCAGCGCATTGACAGCTCTGAACACTGAAGCTTTCTTT. Drawing the rest from reference TRBV13 and TRBJ1-1, the complete variable domain is AAGVIQSPRHLIKEKRETATLKCYPIPRHDTVYWYQQGPGQDPQFLISFYEKMQSDKGSIPDRFSAQQFSDYHSELNMSSLELGDSALYFCASSALTALNTEAFFGQGTRLTVV.

The rearrangement links TRBV27 to TRBJ1-1; 8 nucleotides align to TRBD1. V shed 8 bases, J shed 1 base, and the junction held 3 bases outside the gene matches. CDR3 length: 13 residues. The germline V gene has CDR1 MNHEY and CDR2 SMNVEV (reference sequence). The CDR3 sequence is CASGQGANTEAFF. The CDR3 DNA sequence: TGTGCCAGCGGCCAGGGGGCGAACACTGAAGCTTTCTTT.